This T cell receptor (beta chain) was sequenced in a study of blood T cell repertoires in COVID-19. Study-wide background: Samples of COVID-19 (acute and convalescent) were obtained from the United States, Italy and Spain. The cDNA or gDNA used as material had been derived from T cells, B-cell-depleted T cells, or PBMCs.

In the original processing: For nucleated cells, counts were estimated from reference gene primer amplification. Profiling relied on immunoSEQ multiplex PCR, and the TCRdb table lists in-frame clones only, not all of them. V, J and clone size are taken as reported in that table, and D and trimming were inferred from the DNA itself. The table lists about 130,000 clones, around 87% of them singletons. This clone was recorded once. Germline values: CDR1 SEHNR, CDR2 FQNEAQ (reference sequence). The length of the CDR3 is 13 residues. With 3 bases removed from V and 7 bases from J, the gap between germline ends came to 10 bases.

The source material was peripheral blood. The TCR was taken from a man aged 50-60 years with active COVID-19. The chain recombines TRBV7-9 with TRBJ1-5, with D possibly being TRBD1 (5 bases). The CDR3: CASSLQGQQPQHF. The CDR3 DNA follows: TGTGCCAGCAGCTTGCAGGGTCAACAGCCCCAGCATTTT.